This T cell receptor beta chain was captured in a study of cytomegalovirus exposure and HLA in healthy donors. Notes on this clone: Its target is unknown.

With 60 Vbeta and 13 Jbeta primers, the PCR was carried out. Using immunoSEQ multiplex PCR, the repertoire was profiled, and TCRdb retains in-frame clones only, with some absent. Seen in this sample are about 200,000 clones; the ten most common clones hold 0.65% to 0.75%. Notes on the study in general: The authors later linked a missense DCLRE1C variant to TCR beta V- and J-gene trimming. The classifier reportedly diagnosed cytomegalovirus status with high sensitivity and specificity. The authors later found most CMV-associated TCR beta chains appeared HLA-restricted.

Sequencing used PBMCs. The clonotype originates from a boy aged 10-17 years in good health and CMV-seronegative.

The CDR3 here is CASSSPGTGVGTF. The CDR3 DNA sequence: TGTGCCAGCAGCTCCCCCGGGACAGGGGTCGGTACCTTC. The chain carries TRBV11-1 and TRBJ1-2, with 10 bases aligning to TRBD1. Germline trimming cut 4 bases from V and 14 bases from J; bases unmatched to any gene: 10. Germline CDR1 and CDR2: SGHAT and FQDESV (reference sequence). This CDR3 has 13 amino acids.